This entry lists 16 T cell receptor beta chains sequenced from one sample in a study of CD8 T cells in ankylosing spondylitis. From the 5' RACE reads, TCRdb called clonotypes with MiXCR, one entry per CDR3 protein. The data contain 350,000 or so distinct CDR3 sequences, about 14% of them seen just once; the ten biggest clones take up approximately 0.99%. Material for sequencing was blood, either unsorted or a sorted T cell fraction (not recorded which). Every receptor here comes from a male donor with ankylosing spondylitis or in good health (not recorded which).

This clonotype has only a few counts. The chain combines TRBV5-1 with TRBJ2-5; D uncertain. V shed 0 bases and J shed 7 bases, with 10 bases lying between them. The CDR3 is made up of 13 amino acids. Germline V gives CDR1 SGHRS, CDR2 YFSETQ. The CDR3 loop reads CASSLESESTQYF. CDR3 in DNA: TGCGCCAGCAGCTTGGAGTCGGAGTCGACCCAGTACTTC.

This clonotype has just a few counts. The chain combines TRBV29-1 with TRBJ2-2; D possibly corresponds to TRBD1 (6 bases). The CDR3 covers 13 residues. Germline CDR1 and CDR2: SQVTM and ANQGSEA. Trimming removed 3 bases at V and 4 bases at J, with 9 bases between. CDR3 nucleotide sequence: TGCAGCGTTGATACAGGGCGCACCGGGGAGCTGTTTTTT. Translated, it gives CSVDTGRTGELFF.

This clonotype was recorded many times. The rearrangement links TRBV5-1 to TRBJ1-1; 7 nucleotides align to TRBD1. The trim removed 4 bases at V and 3 bases at J, leaving 9 bases unmatched. This CDR3 comprises 15 residues. Germline CDR1 is SGHRS and CDR2 is YFSETQ. The CDR3 DNA reads as TGCGCCAGCAGCCAGTATAGGGGGCAGGACACTGAAGCTTTCTTT. This gives the protein CASSQYRGQDTEAFF.

This clonotype appeared a few times. The chain is built from TRBV5-6 and TRBJ1-2; D gene unclear. The CDR3 has 14 residues. Germline CDR1 is SGHDT and CDR2 is YYEEEE. Between the trimmed V and J ends, which lost 0 bases and 3 bases, there was a span of 9 bases. The CDR3 DNA follows: TGTGCCAGCAGCTTGGAGGCAGGCTACTATGGCTACACCTTC. The encoded protein is CASSLEAGYYGYTF.

This clonotype was picked up a small number of times. The chain uses TRBV7-8 and TRBJ1-1; 7 bases align to TRBD1. This CDR3 is built from 16 residues. V trimming: 0 bases; J trimming: 2 bases; junction bases outside the gene matches: 6. CDR1 SGHVS and CDR2 FQNEAQ come from the germline V gene. CDR3 in DNA: TGTGCCAGCAGCTTAGCTGGGGGGACAGCAAACACTGAAGCTTTCTTT. The encoded protein is CASSLAGGTANTEAFF.

The rearrangement uses TRBV5-1 and TRBJ1-1; D gene ambiguous. The CDR3 contains 15 residues. The V and J ends lost 5 bases and 3 bases respectively, with 17 bases between them. Germline lookup yields CDR1 SGHRS and CDR2 YFSETQ. The DNA of the CDR3 is TGCGCCAGCAGTACGTACAGCCCCCGTGACACTGAAGCTTTCTTT. The encoded protein is CASSTYSPRDTEAFF.

On this clonotype: An end of the junction does not agree with germline; a read error may underlie this. J is TRBJ2-7 and V is TRBV20-1; D might be TRBD2 (6 bases). The CDR3 consists of 15 residues. In germline, CDR1 is DFQATT, CDR2 SNEGSKA (reference sequence). CDR3 amino acids: CSALGTSGPRYEQHF. DNA of the CDR3: TGCAGTGCATTAGGGACTTCCGGGCCACGATACGAGCAGCACTTC.

This chain uses TRBV20-1 with TRBJ2-7; D not resolved. The germline gives CDR1 DFQATT, CDR2 SNEGSKA (reference sequence). CDR3 length: 12 residues. Trimming stripped 3 bases from V and 5 bases from J, with 11 bases between. The CDR3 is CSARKGPDEQYF. The CDR3, as DNA: TGCAGTGCTAGGAAAGGGCCCGACGAGCAGTACTTC.

This clonotype was counted at least ten times. The chain employs TRBV3-1 and TRBJ2-3, with D possibly being TRBD2 (6 bases). V shed 6 bases and J shed 0 bases, with 16 bases lying between them. The CDR3 length is 16 residues. The germline CDR1 and CDR2 sequences are LGHDT and YNNKEL (reference sequence). The CDR3 region has the DNA TGTGCCAGCAGTGCGGGATCGTACCTTAGCACAGATACGCAGTATTTT. This codes for CASSAGSYLSTDTQYF.

The J gene is TRBJ1-4, the V gene TRBV12-3 or TRBV12-4, with D uncertain. The CDR3 is made up of 14 amino acids. Trimming shortened V by 8 bases and J by 7 bases, and 17 bases separated the two germline ends. The CDR3 DNA sequence: TGTGCCAGCCGCCGCCCAGGTAGTGGTGAAAAACTGTTTTTT. As protein: CASRRPGSGEKLFF.

This clonotype was seen a handful of times. This chain connects TRBV11-2 to TRBJ1-6, with TRBD1 matching over 8 bases. CDR1 is SGHAT and CDR2 is FQNNGV in the germline V gene. Trimming took 5 bases from V and 9 from J; bases not matched to a gene: 6. CDR3 length equals 14 residues. CDR3 nucleotides: TGTGCCAGCAGCCGAGGACAGGGTCGTTCACCCCTCCACTTT. Protein product: CASSRGQGRSPLHF.

This clonotype has a handful of counts. V gene TRBV20-1 combines with J gene TRBJ2-2, with D possibly TRBD1 on 6 matching bases. The ends were cut back, 3 bases at V and 7 bases at J, with 15 bases in the middle. CDR1 DFQATT and CDR2 SNEGSKA come from the germline V gene (reference sequence). This CDR3 comprises 14 residues. CDR3: CSASTSQGHGELFF. In DNA form, the CDR3 reads TGCAGTGCTAGCACCTCACAGGGTCACGGGGAGCTGTTTTTT.

The CDR3 region has the DNA TGTGCCAGCAGCTTAGTCGTGACACAGGGTTATGGCTACACCTTC. Protein product: CASSLVVTQGYGYTF. The chain carries TRBV7-8 and TRBJ1-2, with D tentatively TRBD1 (6 bases). V was cut by 1 base and J by 5 bases, with 14 bases left in between. This CDR3 is 15 amino acids long. Germline V gene lookup returns CDR1 SGHVS and CDR2 FQNEAQ.

This rearrangement joins TRBV29-1 to TRBJ2-1, with 7 bases fitting TRBD2. CDR1 is SQVTM, CDR2 ANQGSEA, per germline. The trim removed 0 bases at V and 15 bases at J, leaving 14 bases unmatched. The CDR3 is 14 amino acids. The DNA of the CDR3 is TGCAGCGTTGAAGAAGGATCGGCGGGGAGGGATCGGTTCTTC. Amino acid sequence: CSVEEGSAGRDRFF.

In its sample, this clonotype was seen a few times. The chain carries TRBV12-3 or TRBV12-4 and TRBJ1-1; a weak D match, TRBD1 (6 bases). Trimming cost V 8 bases and J 2 bases, with 15 bases left between them. CDR3 length equals 14 residues. In DNA, the CDR3 is TGTGCCAGCGGCGCCTGGGGGCTCAACACTGAAGCTTTCTTT. Protein product: CASGAWGLNTEAFF.

This clonotype occurred a few times. V is TRBV3-1 and J is TRBJ1-2; the match to TRBD1 covers 7 bases. The CDR3 is 16 residues long. CDR1 is LGHDT and CDR2 is YNNKEL in the germline V gene (reference sequence). With 1 base clipped from V and 8 bases from J, the junction kept 13 bases outside the gene matches. CDR3 sequence (DNA): TGTGCCAGCAGCCAAGCGATCATAACGACAGGGTTCGGCTACACCTTC. Amino acid sequence: CASSQAIITTGFGYTF.